These 7 T cell receptor beta chains were sequenced from one sample in a study of CD8+ T cells in alopecia areata. It was cDNA, reverse transcribed from extracted RNA, that served as the sequencing template. Assay used: immunoSEQ multiplex PCR; TCRdb lists only in-frame clones, some missing. The data hold approximately 280,000 clones, with 58% observed a single time. Treatment of the sample: oral pan-JAK inhibitor, 5-10 mg twice daily. The sample consisted of CD4+ T cells sorted from blood, taken at week 24, from a patient treated with tofacitinib. The origin of the receptors is a human donor with alopecia areata.

This chain links TRBV6-5 with TRBJ1-3, with a tentative D call TRBD1 (6 bases). The CDR3 runs 14 residues. The V gene lost 6 bases and the J gene lost 1 base, with 10 bases spanning the gap. The germline V gene has CDR1 MNHEY and CDR2 SVGAGI. The CDR3 sequence is CASREGGSGNTIYF. The CDR3 nucleotides are TGTGCCAGCAGGGAAGGGGGATCTGGAAACACCATATATTTT.

This chain connects TRBV27 to TRBJ1-2; TRBD1 matches at 8 bases. Germline CDR1 and CDR2: MNHEY and SMNVEV (reference sequence). The V gene end was trimmed by 3 bases and the J gene end by 7 bases; junction bases not matched to a gene: 4. This CDR3 spans 13 amino acids. CDR3 sequence reads: CASSLSGGGGYTF. The CDR3 DNA reads as TGTGCCAGCAGTTTGTCAGGGGGCGGTGGCTACACCTTC.

J is TRBJ2-2 and V is TRBV30; tentatively, D is TRBD1 or TRBD2 (5 bases each). The CDR3 length is 14 residues. Trimming removed 0 bases from V and 2 bases from J, with 7 bases in between. Germline lookup yields CDR1 GTSNPN and CDR2 SVGIG (reference sequence). The CDR3 coding sequence is TGTGCCTGGAGTGTGGGGGTAAACACCGGGGAGCTGTTTTTT. Translation gives CAWSVGVNTGELFF. Drawing the rest from reference TRBV30 and TRBJ2-2, the complete variable domain is SQTIHQWPATLVQPVGSPLSLECTVEGTSNPNLYWYRQAAGRGLQLLFYSVGIGQISSEVPQNLSASRPQDRQFILSSKKLLLSDSGFYLCAWSVGVNTGELFFGEGSRLTVL.

This chain links TRBV5-1 with TRBJ2-5; D is unclear. The CDR3 extends over 13 amino acids. With 3 bases removed from V and 4 bases from J, the gap between germline ends came to 10 bases. Per germline, CDR1 SGHRS and CDR2 YFSETQ. The CDR3 DNA reads as TGCGCCAGCAGCTCCCTAGAGTTAGAGACCCAGTACTTC. This sequence encodes CASSSLELETQYF.

The genes are TRBV13 and TRBJ2-2, with 11 bases that match TRBD2. The ends lost 3 bases at V and 2 bases at J; junction bases unmatched: 11. Germline-derived CDR1 and CDR2 are PRHDT and FYEKMQ (reference sequence). The CDR3 sequence is 19 residues long. The CDR3 DNA follows: TGTGCCAGCAGCTTCCTAAATTCACTAGCGGGGGCCAACACCGGGGAGCTGTTTTTT. This translates into CASSFLNSLAGANTGELFF. Full variable domain (remainder filled in from reference TRBV13 and TRBJ2-2): AAGVIQSPRHLIKEKRETATLKCYPIPRHDTVYWYQQGPGQDPQFLISFYEKMQSDKGSIPDRFSAQQFSDYHSELNMSSLELGDSALYFCASSFLNSLAGANTGELFFGEGSRLTVL.

This clone showed up just once. The chain joins TRBV5-6 to TRBJ1-1; D is ambiguous. The length of the CDR3 is 15 residues. Germline V gene sequence: CDR1 SGHDT, CDR2 YYEEEE. Trimming removed 0 bases at V and 1 base at J, with 10 bases between. The CDR3 sequence: CASSLVTPWNTEAFF. Written as DNA, the CDR3 is TGTGCCAGCAGCTTGGTGACCCCTTGGAACACTGAAGCTTTCTTT.

V gene TRBV28 combines with J gene TRBJ2-1; TRBD2 matches at 7 bases. Germline values: CDR1 MDHEN, CDR2 SYDVKM. CDR3 length: 14 amino acids. Germline trimming cut 4 bases from V and 0 bases from J; bases unmatched to any gene: 0. The CDR3 protein is CASSSGGSYNEQFF. In nucleotides, the CDR3 is TGTGCCAGCAGTTCGGGGGGCTCCTACAATGAGCAGTTCTTC.